Listed here are 4 T cell receptor beta chains from one sample, sequenced in a study of tumor and adjacent non-tumor tissue in lung cancer. A modified ARM-PCR protocol with three rounds of nested PCR amplified TCRbeta. MiXCR, run by TCRdb on the multiplex PCR reads, gives a single entry per CDR3 protein. The data contain approximately 68,000 distinct CDR3 sequences, more than 75% of them singletons. The template was RNA from unsorted bulk tissue. More than 3 cm separated this lung sample from the edge of the tumor. Sequenced input: distant non-tumor lung tissue. These receptors all stem from a man aged 55 to 70 with non-small cell lung cancer.

With regard to this clonotype: One end of the junction varies from germline; a read error may be responsible. The gene calls are TRBV6-1 and TRBJ2-1, with no clear D. CDR3 length equals 18 residues. In germline, CDR1 is MNHNS, CDR2 SASEGT. In DNA, the CDR3 is TGTGCCAGCGGTGAGTTAAAATGGATGGGGATATTCACGGGTGAGCAGTTCTTC. It specifies CASGELKWMGIFTGEQFF.

To note about this clonotype: One end of the junction varies from germline; a read error may be responsible. This chain joins TRBV6-5 and TRBJ1-1; no definite D call. The CDR3 spans 15 residues. Germline values: CDR1 MNHEY, CDR2 SVGAGI. CDR3 amino acids: CASSYVGQVSSEAIF. In DNA, the CDR3 is TGTGCCAGCAGTTACGTCGGTCAGGTGTCCAGTGAAGCTATCTTT.

With respect to this clonotype: At one of its ends the junction is not consistent with the germline gene, which may arise from a read error. The chain employs TRBV6-1 and TRBJ2-6; D ambiguous. Germline CDR1 MNHNS, CDR2 SASEGT. The CDR3 totals 14 residues. CDR3 nucleotide sequence: TGTGCTAGCAGTGACAATTCTGTGGCCAACGTCCTGACTTTC. This gives the protein CASSDNSVANVLTF.

Of note for this clonotype: Here the CDR3 omits its conserved ending phenylalanine or tryptophan, so a read error is the likely source. This chain joins TRBV28 and TRBJ2-1; D remains ambiguous. The CDR3 spans 14 residues. Germline V lookup: CDR1 MDHEN, CDR2 SYDVKM. CDR3 protein: CASSPGGAYNEQFL. In DNA form, the CDR3 reads TGTGCTAGCAGTCCTGGCGGTGCCTACAATGAGCAGTTCTTA.